This entry describes one TCR beta chain. This clone's antigen is unknown. No much larger clone exists at a distance of one base, and base qualities are not known. This sample was taken from a study of PD-1 blockade in classical Hodgkin lymphoma (dated by TCRdb to 2019 to 2021). Describing the broader study: The study used TCR beta sequencing and CyTOF to define a peripheral blood immune signature of response to PD-1 blockade in classical Hodgkin lymphoma.

The research as a whole found: The study covered only a single clinical trial cohort, and the causes of the repertoire differences, possibly disease activity or prior therapy, were still not defined. Baseline TCR diversity was reported as lower in newly diagnosed patients than in healthy donors, and lower still in relapsed/refractory patients.

V loses 4 bases at its end and J loses 9 bases; junction bases beyond the gene matches: 14. Including cysteine and phenylalanine, the CDR3 has 15 amino acids. The sequence is cut down to CDR3 DNA, 45 bases in frame from base 1. From a lookup of the germline V gene, CDR1 and CDR2 are SNHLY and FYNNEI. The sample's time point label is to be understood as: newly diagnosed, previously untreated cHL patient sample. Using a Miltenyi CD4+ T cell isolation kit, CD4+ T cells were purified from thawed PBMCs through magnetic negative selection. As a comparison group for the relapsed/refractory trial patients, PBMCs were sequenced from patients with newly diagnosed, previously untreated classical Hodgkin lymphoma. After peripheral blood was drawn into 8 mL Vacutainer Cell Preparation Tubes, PBMCs were isolated by centrifugation and then cryopreserved. Purified CD4+ and CD8+ fractions were prepared only for cases in which an additional PBMC sample was available. Magnetically labelled cells were depleted on LS columns in a quadroMACS separator, and the flow-through was collected as the purified fraction.

The Qiagen DNeasy kit was used to extract genomic DNA from unsorted PBMCs and from the negatively selected CD4+ and CD8+ fractions. TCR beta CDR3 regions were amplified by immunoSEQ multiplex PCR using primers annealing to V and J segments. A synthetic immune receptor repertoire was used to minimize amplification bias, and remaining bias was computationally removed after sequencing. Per the authors' processing: Repertoire diversity was quantified as the Shannon entropy index using custom Python scripts. Unsorted, CD4+ and CD8+ repertoires were examined separately, except in combined analyses, for which CD4+ and CD8+ sequences were merged in silico. TCRdb provides this immuneACCESS table in a form limited to in-frame rearrangements. Some clones are lacking; in checked studies, under half of them reflect an unresolved V gene, and why the rest are absent is not known. The V and J calls and clone size come from that table; D and trimming were worked out from the DNA. The sample yields tens of thousands of clones; 90% to 95% were counted once. The ten largest account for 0.4% to 0.5% of the sample.

This TCR was sampled from a human donor with classical Hodgkin lymphoma. Recombination linked TRBV2 to TRBJ2-5, and 7 junction bases match TRBD2. Sequenced sample: CD4+ T cells from blood. CDR3 protein: CASSGRTPLGGAQYF. The DNA is as follows: TGTGCCAGCAGTGGTAGGACCCCCCTGGGAGGGGCCCAGTACTTC.